A selection of T cell receptor beta chains follows, all from one sample in a study of T cells in Graves' hyperthyroidism and ophthalmopathy. TCRdb analysed the multiplex PCR reads with MiXCR anew, one entry per CDR3 protein. This sample yields hundreds of thousands of distinct CDR3 sequences, of which about 19% are seen a single time; 15% to 20% belongs to the top ten. The sequencing input was blood. These receptors originate from a woman aged 45-65 years with Graves' hyperthyroidism that later progressed to Graves' ophthalmopathy. The CDR3 runs from the conserved cysteine through the conserved F or W. D genes are given only for firm matches. Part of the rows lack a size; the others show once, few, many or a class for expanded clones.

>-|TRBJ1-5|-|TRBV15
CATSRELGSPNQPQHF
TGTGCCACCAGCAGAGAGCTCGGAAGCCCCAATCAGCCCCAGCATTTT
>-|TRBJ2-3|-|TRBV4-1
CASSQPYVGYTDTQYF
TGCGCCAGCAGCCAACCGTACGTCGGGTACACAGATACGCAGTATTTT
>-|TRBJ1-2|-|TRBV5-4
CASSSPGGAYYGYTF
TGTGCCAGCAGCTCCCCTGGGGGGGCGTACTATGGCTACACCTTC
>TRBD1|TRBJ1-1|many|TRBV12-3/TRBV12-4
CASGRGQVIMNTEAFF
TGTGCCAGCGGACGGGGACAGGTCATCATGAACACTGAAGCTTTCTTT
>-|TRBJ1-2|few|TRBV6-1
CASSRTGGGYTF
TGTGCCAGCAGCCGAACGGGGGGCGGCTACACCTTC
>TRBD1|TRBJ2-5|many|TRBV11-3
CASSLGQSREETQYF
TGTGCCAGCAGCCTGGGACAGTCCCGTGAGGAGACCCAGTACTTC
>-|TRBJ1-5|-|TRBV27
CASRTTGYSNQPQHF
TGTGCCAGCAGAACGACCGGCTATAGCAATCAGCCCCAGCATTTT
>-|TRBJ1-2|many|TRBV20-1
CSASPRGAGYGYTF
TGCAGTGCTAGCCCCCGCGGCGCGGGCTATGGCTACACCTTC
>-|TRBJ1-2|-|TRBV25-1
CASSTVPYGYTF
TGTGCCAGCTCGACAGTCCCCTATGGCTACACCTTC
>-|TRBJ2-3|many|TRBV12-3/TRBV12-4
CASRPLSGTDTQYF
TGTGCCAGCAGACCACTTAGCGGCACAGATACGCAGTATTTT
>TRBD1|TRBJ2-1|-|TRBV2
CATLQGAVNEQFF
TGTGCCACCCTACAGGGGGCGGTCAATGAGCAGTTCTTC
>-|TRBJ2-7|many|TRBV12-3/TRBV12-4
CASSFRDTTYEQYF
TGTGCCAGCAGTTTCAGGGACACCACCTACGAGCAGTACTTC
>-|TRBJ1-5|-|TRBV6-2/TRBV6-3
CASSYPNRLGQPQHF
TGTGCCAGCAGTTACCCCAACCGTCTTGGTCAGCCCCAGCATTTT
>-|TRBJ2-1|many|TRBV20-1
CSARDRGPTYNEQFF
TGCAGTGCTAGAGATCGGGGGCCAACCTACAATGAGCAGTTCTTC
>TRBD2|TRBJ2-5|-|TRBV2
CASGPERGGETQYF
TGTGCCAGCGGCCCTGAGCGGGGGGGAGAGACCCAGTACTTC
>TRBD1|TRBJ1-1|few|TRBV29-1
CSVADRGGTEAFF
TGCAGCGTTGCCGACAGGGGTGGAACTGAAGCTTTCTTT
>-|TRBJ1-2|-|TRBV20-1
CSASRQFVGYGYTF
TGCAGTGCTAGCCGACAGTTTGTTGGTTATGGCTACACCTTC
>-|TRBJ2-7|many|TRBV18
CASSPNQRTYEQYF
TGTGCCAGCTCACCGAATCAGCGAACCTACGAGCAGTACTTC
>TRBD2|TRBJ2-2|-|TRBV4-1
CASSQDGGEVGELFF
TGCGCCAGCAGCCAAGATGGGGGGGAGGTCGGGGAGCTGTTTTTT
>TRBD2|TRBJ2-5|-|TRBV5-4
CASSQRLAGAETQYF
TGTGCCAGCAGCCAACGACTAGCGGGGGCGGAGACCCAGTACTTC
>-|TRBJ1-1|many|TRBV18
CASSATQNTEAFF
TGTGCCAGCTCAGCGACACAGAACACTGAAGCTTTCTTT
>-|TRBJ1-5|few|TRBV19
CASSIDLSEAYNSNQPQHF
TGTGCCAGTAGTATAGATCTAAGTGAGGCATACAATAGCAATCAGCCCCAGCATTTT
>TRBD1|TRBJ1-1|-|TRBV18
CASSPRQGFMNTEAFF
TGTGCCAGCTCACCCCGACAGGGATTCATGAACACTGAAGCTTTCTTT
>-|TRBJ2-4|few|TRBV19
CASSINPAGRDIQYF
TGTGCCAGTAGTATAAACCCCGCGGGGCGCGACATTCAGTACTTC
>-|TRBJ1-4|-|TRBV7-9
CASSLFGGADEKLFF
TGTGCCAGCAGCTTATTCGGGGGCGCGGATGAAAAACTGTTTTTT
>TRBD1|TRBJ1-4|many|TRBV27
CASSVGTVEKLFF
TGTGCCAGCAGTGTCGGGACAGTTGAAAAACTGTTTTTT
>-|TRBJ1-3|many|TRBV12-3/TRBV12-4
CASRPDGLSGNTIYF
TGTGCCAGCAGACCGGACGGGCTCTCTGGAAACACCATATATTTT
>TRBD1|TRBJ2-1|few|TRBV18
CASAQGTGEYNEQFF
TGTGCCAGCGCCCAAGGAACAGGGGAGTACAATGAGCAGTTCTTC
>-|TRBJ2-5|few|TRBV15
CATSRDMTRETQYF
TGTGCCACCAGCAGAGATATGACACGAGAGACCCAGTACTTC
>TRBD2|TRBJ2-3|few|TRBV5-1
CASSWGGAADTQYF
TGCGCCAGCAGCTGGGGGGGAGCAGCAGATACGCAGTATTTT
>-|TRBJ2-7|-|TRBV5-1
CASSLEGLRSSEQYF
TGCGCCAGCAGCTTGGAGGGTCTACGGTCTTCCGAGCAGTACTTC
>-|TRBJ2-2|few|TRBV5-1
CASSLDTGIGGELFF
TGCGCCAGCAGCTTGGACACAGGGATCGGCGGGGAGCTGTTTTTT
>-|TRBJ1-3|-|TRBV30
CAWTAGGFSGNTIYF
TGTGCCTGGACGGCGGGTGGCTTCTCTGGAAACACCATATATTTT
>TRBD1|TRBJ2-3|-|TRBV14
CASSHGFRQGTDTQYF
TGTGCCAGCAGCCACGGATTCAGACAGGGTACAGATACGCAGTATTTT
>-|TRBJ1-6|-|TRBV9
CASSVGFFENSPLHF
TGTGCCAGCAGCGTTGGGTTCTTTGAGAATTCACCCCTCCACTTT
>-|TRBJ1-1|many|TRBV7-3
CASSLTSGNTEAFF
TGTGCCAGCAGCTTAACGAGCGGGAACACTGAAGCTTTCTTT
>TRBD2|TRBJ2-7|few|TRBV20-1
CSARIPTSGGGAHEQYF
TGCAGTGCTAGGATACCTACTAGCGGGGGGGGGGCACACGAGCAGTACTTC
>-|TRBJ1-1|-|TRBV5-1
CASSMGHMNTEAFF
TGCGCCAGCAGCATGGGACACATGAACACTGAAGCTTTCTTT
>-|TRBJ1-5|-|TRBV6-1
CASSEAGFNQPQHF
TGTGCCAGCAGTGAAGCCGGATTCAATCAGCCCCAGCATTTT
>-|TRBJ1-5|-|TRBV3-1
CASSQDLTGQPQHF
TGTGCCAGCAGCCAAGATCTTACAGGGCAGCCCCAGCATTTT
>-|TRBJ1-4|many|TRBV24-1
CATSDPGEPGREKLFF
TGTGCCACCAGTGACCCCGGGGAGCCCGGCAGAGAAAAACTGTTTTTT
>TRBD1|TRBJ1-5|-|TRBV29-1
CSVTGTGDWSNQPQHF
TGCAGCGTAACCGGGACAGGGGATTGGAGCAATCAGCCCCAGCATTTT
>-|TRBJ2-3|once|TRBV7-3
CASSSDFSDTQYF
TGTGCCAGCAGCTCAGATTTCTCAGATACGCAGTATTTT
>-|TRBJ2-1|-|TRBV19
CASSWLSSYNEQFF
TGTGCCAGTAGCTGGTTAAGCTCCTACAATGAGCAGTTCTTC
>TRBD1|TRBJ2-7|-|TRBV5-1
CASRVGQGDSYEQYF
TGCGCCAGCAGGGTCGGACAGGGGGACTCCTACGAGCAGTACTTC
>-|TRBJ2-1|-|TRBV18
CASSPLVGVNEQFF
TGTGCCAGCTCACCCCTGGTGGGCGTCAATGAGCAGTTCTTC
>-|TRBJ2-1|few|TRBV19
CASSIRHRDEQFF
TGTGCCAGTAGTATTCGACATCGCGATGAGCAGTTCTTC
>TRBD2|TRBJ2-3|few|TRBV3-1
CASSQGLADGTDTQYF
TGTGCCAGCAGCCAAGGACTAGCGGACGGCACAGATACGCAGTATTTT
>-|TRBJ1-1|many|TRBV6-6
CASSYSQGLVTEAFF
TGTGCCAGCAGTTACTCGCAGGGACTGGTGACTGAAGCTTTCTTT
>-|TRBJ2-6|few|TRBV7-9
CASSFRRRGLVSGANVLTF
TGTGCCAGCAGCTTCCGACGCAGGGGACTCGTCTCTGGGGCCAACGTCCTGACTTTC
>-|TRBJ1-4|once|TRBV5-4
CASSAQTSGRNEKLFF
TGTGCCAGCAGCGCACAGACATCCGGGAGAAATGAAAAACTGTTTTTT
>TRBD2|TRBJ2-1|-|TRBV6-1
CASSEWSGNNEQFF
TGTGCCAGCAGTGAATGGAGCGGGAACAATGAGCAGTTCTTC
>TRBD1|TRBJ1-2|many|TRBV3-1
CASSQVGDRGAGYTF
TGTGCCAGCAGCCAAGTAGGGGACAGGGGCGCAGGCTACACCTTC
>-|TRBJ2-2|-|TRBV29-1
CSGRDTGELFF
TGCAGCGGGAGAGATACCGGGGAGCTGTTTTTT
>-|TRBJ2-7|-|TRBV10-3
CAIRRDGDYEQYF
TGTGCCATCAGACGGGACGGAGACTACGAGCAGTACTTC